This T cell receptor (beta chain) came from a study of persistence of HIV-infected CD4 T cells. Trimming left V 3 bases short and J 1 base short, with 8 bases between. CDR1 is SGHKS and CDR2 is YYEKEE in the germline V gene (reference sequence). The CDR3 has 14 residues. The table lists this clone with a few counts. As yet, its antigen is unknown. The libraries were made with immunoSEQ version 4 in survey mode. The assay was immunoSEQ multiplex PCR, and TCRdb's table has in-frame clones only and misses some. The profile shows tens of thousands of clones, more than 75% of them singletons. The stimulus was lysate of CMV-infected fibroblasts, around 9.3 ug/mL. Memory cells lacking CD40L and CD69 with high CD45RO were sorted.

This material consisted of CD4+ T cells sorted from PBMCs after approximately 20-hour stimulation, taken from a patient who received antiretroviral therapy. V is TRBV5-5 and J is TRBJ1-5; D is perhaps TRBD1 (6 bases). The TCR sequence derives from an adult woman with HIV who was CMV-seropositive. The CDR3 region is CASSWTVSNQPQHF. Here the CDR3 DNA reads TGTGCCAGCAGCTGGACAGTGAGCAATCAGCCCCAGCATTTT. Filled out from reference TRBV5-5 and TRBJ1-5, the complete variable domain reads DAGVTQSPTHLIKTRGQQVTLRCSPISGHKSVSWYQQVLGQGPQFIFQYYEKEERGRGNFPDRFSARQFPNYSSELNVNALLLGDSALYLCASSWTVSNQPQHFGDGTRLSIL.